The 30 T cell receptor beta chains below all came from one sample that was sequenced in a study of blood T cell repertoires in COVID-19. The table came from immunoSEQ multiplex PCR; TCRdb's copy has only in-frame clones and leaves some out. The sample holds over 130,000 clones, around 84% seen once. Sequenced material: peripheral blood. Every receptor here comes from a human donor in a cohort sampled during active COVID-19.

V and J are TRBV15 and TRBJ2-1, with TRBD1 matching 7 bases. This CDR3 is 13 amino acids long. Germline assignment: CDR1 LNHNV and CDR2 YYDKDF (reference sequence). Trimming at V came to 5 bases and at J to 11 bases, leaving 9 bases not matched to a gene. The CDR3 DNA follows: TGTGCCACCAGCCCTTCATGGACAGGCCAGCAGTTCTTC. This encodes CATSPSWTGQQFF.

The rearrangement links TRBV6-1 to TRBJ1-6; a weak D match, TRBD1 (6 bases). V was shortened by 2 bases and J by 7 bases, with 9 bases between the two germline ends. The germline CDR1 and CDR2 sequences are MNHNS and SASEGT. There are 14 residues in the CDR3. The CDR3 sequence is CASSEQGKNSPLHF. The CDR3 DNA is TGTGCCAGCAGTGAACAGGGGAAGAATTCACCCCTCCACTTT.

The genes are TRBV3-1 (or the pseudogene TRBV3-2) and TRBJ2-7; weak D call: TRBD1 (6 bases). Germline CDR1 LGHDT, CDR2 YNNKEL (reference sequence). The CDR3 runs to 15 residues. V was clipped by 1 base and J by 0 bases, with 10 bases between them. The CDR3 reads CASSQGGRYSYEQYF. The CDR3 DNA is TGTGCCAGCAGCCAAGGGGGGCGGTACTCCTACGAGCAGTACTTC.

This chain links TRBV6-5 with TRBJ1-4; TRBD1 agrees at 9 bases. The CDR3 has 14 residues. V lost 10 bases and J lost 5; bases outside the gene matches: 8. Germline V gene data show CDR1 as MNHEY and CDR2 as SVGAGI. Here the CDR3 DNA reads TGTGCCACGGGACGCGGGACAGGGAATGAAAAACTGTTTTTT. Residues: CATGRGTGNEKLFF.

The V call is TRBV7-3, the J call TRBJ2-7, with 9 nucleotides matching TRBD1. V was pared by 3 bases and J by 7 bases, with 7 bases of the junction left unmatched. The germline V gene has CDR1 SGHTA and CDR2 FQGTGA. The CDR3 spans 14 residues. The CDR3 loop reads CASSFGQGRAEQYF. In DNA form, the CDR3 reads TGTGCCAGCAGCTTCGGACAGGGGCGCGCGGAGCAGTACTTC. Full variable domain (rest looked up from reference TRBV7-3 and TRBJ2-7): GAGVSQTPSNKVTEKGKYVELRCDPISGHTALYWYRQSLGQGPEFLIYFQGTGAADDSGLPNDRFFAVRPEGSVSTLKIQRTERGDSAVYLCASSFGQGRAEQYFGPGTRLTVT.

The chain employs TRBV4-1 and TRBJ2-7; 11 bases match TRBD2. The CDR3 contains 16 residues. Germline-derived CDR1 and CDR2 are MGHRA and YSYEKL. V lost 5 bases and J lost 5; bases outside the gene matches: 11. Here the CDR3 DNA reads TGCGCCAGCAGCGCACTTAGCGGGGGGGCTCTCGACGAGCAGTACTTC. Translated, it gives CASSALSGGALDEQYF.

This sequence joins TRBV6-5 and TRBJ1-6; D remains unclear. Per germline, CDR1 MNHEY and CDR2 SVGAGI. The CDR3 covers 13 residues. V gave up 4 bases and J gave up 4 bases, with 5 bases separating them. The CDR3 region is CASSSQYNSPLHF. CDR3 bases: TGTGCCAGCAGTTCACAGTATAATTCACCCCTCCACTTT.

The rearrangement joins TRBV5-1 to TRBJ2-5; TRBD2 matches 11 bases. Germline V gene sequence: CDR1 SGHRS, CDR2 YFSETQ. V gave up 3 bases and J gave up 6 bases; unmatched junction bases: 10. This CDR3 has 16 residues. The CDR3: CASSSGTSGAQKTQYF. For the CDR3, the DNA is TGCGCCAGCAGCTCGGGGACTAGCGGCGCCCAGAAGACCCAGTACTTC. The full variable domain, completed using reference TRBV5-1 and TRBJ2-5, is KAGVTQTPRYLIKTRGQQVTLSCSPISGHRSVSWYQQTPGQGLQFLFEYFSETQRNKGNFPGRFSGRQFSNSRSEMNVSTLELGDSALYLCASSSGTSGAQKTQYFGPGTRLLVL.

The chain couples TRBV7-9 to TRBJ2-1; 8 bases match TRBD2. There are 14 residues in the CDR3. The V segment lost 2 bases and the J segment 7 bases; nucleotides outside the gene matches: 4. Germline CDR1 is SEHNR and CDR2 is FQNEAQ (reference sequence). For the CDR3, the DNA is TGTGCCAGCAGCTTATTCAGCGGGAGTAATGAGCAGTTCTTC. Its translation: CASSLFSGSNEQFF. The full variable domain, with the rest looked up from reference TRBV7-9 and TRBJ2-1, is DTGVSQNPRHKITKRGQNVTFRCDPISEHNRLYWYRQTLGQGPEFLTYFQNEAQLEKSRLLSDRFSAERPKGSFSTLEIQRTEQGDSAMYLCASSLFSGSNEQFFGPGTRLTVL.

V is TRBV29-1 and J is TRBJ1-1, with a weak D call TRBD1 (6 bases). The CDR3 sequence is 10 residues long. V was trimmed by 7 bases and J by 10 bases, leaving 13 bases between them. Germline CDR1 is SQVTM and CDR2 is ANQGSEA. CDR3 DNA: TGCAGCGCGACAGGTGAGGCAGCTTTCTTT. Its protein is CSATGEAAFF.

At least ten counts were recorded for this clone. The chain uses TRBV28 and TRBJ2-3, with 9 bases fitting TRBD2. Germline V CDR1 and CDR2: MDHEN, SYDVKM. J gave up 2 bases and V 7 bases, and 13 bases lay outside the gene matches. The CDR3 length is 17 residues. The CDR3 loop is CASTPGSSGIPTDTQYF. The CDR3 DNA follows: TGTGCCAGCACCCCGGGGTCTAGCGGGATCCCCACAGATACGCAGTATTTT. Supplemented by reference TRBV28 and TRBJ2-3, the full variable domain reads DVKVTQSSRYLVKRTGEKVFLECVQDMDHENMFWYRQDPGLGLRLIYFSYDVKMKEKGDIPEGYSVSREKKERFSLILESASTNQTSMYLCASTPGSSGIPTDTQYFGPGTRLTVL.

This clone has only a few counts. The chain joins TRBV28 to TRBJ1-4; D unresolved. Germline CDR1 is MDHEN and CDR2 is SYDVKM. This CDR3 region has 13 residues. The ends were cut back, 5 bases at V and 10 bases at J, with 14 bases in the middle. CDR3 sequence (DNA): TGTGCCAGCAGTCCATCAGAGGGAGGAAAACTGTTTTTT. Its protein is CASSPSEGGKLFF.

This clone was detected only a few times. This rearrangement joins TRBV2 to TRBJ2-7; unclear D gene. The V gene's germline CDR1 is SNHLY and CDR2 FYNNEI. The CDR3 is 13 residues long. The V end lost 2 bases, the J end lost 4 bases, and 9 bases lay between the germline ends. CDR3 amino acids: CASSEHPRYEQYF. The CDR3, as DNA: TGTGCCAGCAGTGAACATCCTCGGTACGAGCAGTACTTC. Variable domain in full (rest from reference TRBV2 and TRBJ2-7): EPEVTQTPSHQVTQMGQEVILRCVPISNHLYFYWYRQILGQKVEFLVSFYNNEISEKSEIFDDQFSVERPDGSNFTLKIRSTKLEDSAMYFCASSEHPRYEQYFGPGTRLTVT.

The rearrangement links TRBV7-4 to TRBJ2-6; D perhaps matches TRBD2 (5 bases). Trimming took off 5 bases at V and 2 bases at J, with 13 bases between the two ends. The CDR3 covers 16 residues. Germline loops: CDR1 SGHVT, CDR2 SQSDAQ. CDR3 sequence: CASSPTTGTGANVLTF. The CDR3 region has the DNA TGTGCCAGCAGCCCCACCACCGGGACTGGGGCCAACGTCCTGACTTTC.

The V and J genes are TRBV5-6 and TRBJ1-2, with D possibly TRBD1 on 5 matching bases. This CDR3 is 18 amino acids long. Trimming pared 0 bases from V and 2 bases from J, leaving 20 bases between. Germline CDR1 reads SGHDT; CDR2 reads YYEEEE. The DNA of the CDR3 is TGTGCCAGCAGCTTGGCCGAGTCCCCCTTGGCAGGGAACTATGGCTACACCTTC. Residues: CASSLAESPLAGNYGYTF.

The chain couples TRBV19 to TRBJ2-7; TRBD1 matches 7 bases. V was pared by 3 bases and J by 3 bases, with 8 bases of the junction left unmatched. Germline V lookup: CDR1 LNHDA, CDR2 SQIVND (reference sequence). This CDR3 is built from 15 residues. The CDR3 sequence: CASSIPGRGFYEQYF. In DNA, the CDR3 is TGTGCCAGTAGTATTCCGGGCAGGGGGTTCTACGAGCAGTACTTC.

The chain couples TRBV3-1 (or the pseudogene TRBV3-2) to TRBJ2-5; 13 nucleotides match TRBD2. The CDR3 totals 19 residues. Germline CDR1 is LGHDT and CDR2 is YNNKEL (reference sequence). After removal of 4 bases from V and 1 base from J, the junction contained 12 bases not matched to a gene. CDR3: CASSPRLAGGRVTQETQYF. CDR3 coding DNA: TGTGCCAGCAGCCCCCGACTAGCGGGGGGAAGGGTCACCCAAGAGACCCAGTACTTC.

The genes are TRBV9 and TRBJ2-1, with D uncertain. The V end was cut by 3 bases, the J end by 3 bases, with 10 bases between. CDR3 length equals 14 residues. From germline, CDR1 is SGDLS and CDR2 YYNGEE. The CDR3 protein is CASSAPEDYNEQFF. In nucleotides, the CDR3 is TGTGCCAGCAGCGCCCCAGAAGACTACAATGAGCAGTTCTTC.

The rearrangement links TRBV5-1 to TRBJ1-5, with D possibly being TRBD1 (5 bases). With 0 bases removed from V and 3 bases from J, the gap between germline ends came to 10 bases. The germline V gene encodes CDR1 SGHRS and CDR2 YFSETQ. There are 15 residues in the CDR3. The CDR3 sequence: CASSLGGRVNQPQHF. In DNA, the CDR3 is TGCGCCAGCAGCTTGGGGGGCAGGGTCAATCAGCCCCAGCATTTT.

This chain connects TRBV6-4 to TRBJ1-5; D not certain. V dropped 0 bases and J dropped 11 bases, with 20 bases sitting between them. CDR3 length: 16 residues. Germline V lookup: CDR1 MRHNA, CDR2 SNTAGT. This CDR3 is CASSDSAGAGRWSQHF. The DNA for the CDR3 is TGTGCCAGCAGTGACTCTGCGGGAGCCGGAAGGTGGTCCCAGCATTTT.

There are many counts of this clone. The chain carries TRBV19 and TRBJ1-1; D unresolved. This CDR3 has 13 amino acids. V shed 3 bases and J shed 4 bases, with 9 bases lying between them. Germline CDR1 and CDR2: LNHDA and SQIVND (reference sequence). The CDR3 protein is CASSIGVLTEAFF. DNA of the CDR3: TGTGCCAGTAGTATCGGGGTACTCACTGAAGCTTTCTTT.

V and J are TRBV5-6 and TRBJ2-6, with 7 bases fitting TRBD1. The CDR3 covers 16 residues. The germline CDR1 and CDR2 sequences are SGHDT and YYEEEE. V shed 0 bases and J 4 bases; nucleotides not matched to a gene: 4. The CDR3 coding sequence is TGTGCCAGCAGCTTGGCCACAGGGGTCGGGGCCAACGTCCTGACTTTC. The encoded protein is CASSLATGVGANVLTF.

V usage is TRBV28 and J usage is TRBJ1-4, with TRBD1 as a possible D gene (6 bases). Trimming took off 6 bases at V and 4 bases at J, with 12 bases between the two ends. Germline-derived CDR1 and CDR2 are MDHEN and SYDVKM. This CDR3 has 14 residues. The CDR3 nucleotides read TGTGCCAGCAGCTCAGGGGCCATTAATGAAAAACTGTTTTTT. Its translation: CASSSGAINEKLFF.

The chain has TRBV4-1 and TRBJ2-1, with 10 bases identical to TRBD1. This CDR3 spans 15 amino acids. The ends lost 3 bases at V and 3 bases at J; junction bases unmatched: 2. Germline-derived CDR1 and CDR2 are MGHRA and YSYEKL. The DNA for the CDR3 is TGCGCCAGCAGCCATGGGACAGGGGTCTACAATGAGCAGTTCTTC. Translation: CASSHGTGVYNEQFF.

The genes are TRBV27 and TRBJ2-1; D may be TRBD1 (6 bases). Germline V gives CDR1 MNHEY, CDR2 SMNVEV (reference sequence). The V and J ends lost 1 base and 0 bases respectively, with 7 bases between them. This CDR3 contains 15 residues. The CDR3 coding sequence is TGTGCCAGCAGTTTATACAGGGACTCCTACAATGAGCAGTTCTTC. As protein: CASSLYRDSYNEQFF.

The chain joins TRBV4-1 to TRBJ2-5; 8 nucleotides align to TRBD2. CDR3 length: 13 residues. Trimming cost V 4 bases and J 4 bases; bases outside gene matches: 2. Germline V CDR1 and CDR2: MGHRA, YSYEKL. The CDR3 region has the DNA TGCGCCAGCAGCCGTGGACTAGCAGAGACCCAGTACTTC. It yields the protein CASSRGLAETQYF.

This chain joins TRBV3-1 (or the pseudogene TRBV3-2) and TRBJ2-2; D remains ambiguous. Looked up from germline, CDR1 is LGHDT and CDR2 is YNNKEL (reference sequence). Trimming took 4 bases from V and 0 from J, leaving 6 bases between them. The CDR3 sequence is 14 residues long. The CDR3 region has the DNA TGTGCCAGCAGCCCCCGAGCGAACACCGGGGAGCTGTTTTTT. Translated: CASSPRANTGELFF.

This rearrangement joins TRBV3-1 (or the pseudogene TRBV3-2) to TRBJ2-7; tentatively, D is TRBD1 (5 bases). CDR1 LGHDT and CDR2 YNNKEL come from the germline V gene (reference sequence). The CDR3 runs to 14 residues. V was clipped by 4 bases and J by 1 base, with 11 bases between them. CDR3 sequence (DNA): TGTGCCAGCAGCCGATTACAGGATTCCTACGAGCAGTACTTC. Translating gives CASSRLQDSYEQYF.

The CDR3 nucleotides read TGTGCCAGTAGTATGAGGACAGGGATTGGAAACACCATATATTTT. It codes for CASSMRTGIGNTIYF. The rearrangement links TRBV19 to TRBJ1-3; 8 positions match TRBD1. The V and J ends lost 3 bases and 3 bases, in that order; junction bases with no gene match: 4. The CDR3 is 15 residues long. CDR1 is LNHDA and CDR2 is SQIVND in the germline V gene (reference sequence).

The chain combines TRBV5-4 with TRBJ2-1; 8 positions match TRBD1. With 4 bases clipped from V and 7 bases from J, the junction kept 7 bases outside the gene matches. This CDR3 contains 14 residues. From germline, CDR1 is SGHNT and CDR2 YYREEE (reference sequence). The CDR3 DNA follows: TGTGCCAGCAGCGAGCCAGGGGGCTGGAATGAGCAGTTCTTC. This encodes CASSEPGGWNEQFF. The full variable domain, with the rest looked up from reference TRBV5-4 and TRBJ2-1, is ETGVTQSPTHLIKTRGQQVTLRCSSQSGHNTVSWYQQALGQGPQFIFQYYREEENGRGNFPPRFSGLQFPNYSSELNVNALELDDSALYLCASSEPGGWNEQFFGPGTRLTVL.